This T cell receptor (beta chain) was obtained from a study of T cell repertoires in cytomegalovirus infection. Background on the study: Both recently identified HLA-C-restricted and well-studied HLA-B-restricted CMV epitopes were used in the study. It can be stated that public TCR beta signatures indicated CMV infection as well as a matching HLA type.

This clonotype showed up just a few times. What it binds is not known. TCRdb re-derived calls from the reads in MiXCR, one entry per CDR3 protein. The sample has 700,000 to 900,000 distinct CDR3 sequences; roughly 28% are singletons. Trimming removed 2 bases at V and 8 bases at J, with 10 bases between. CDR3 length: 13 residues. Per the germline V gene, CDR1 is SGHVS and CDR2 is FNYEAQ. The starting material was cultured CD8+ T cells from PBMCs, obtained from culture after CMV antigen stimulation. The chain recombines TRBV7-6 with TRBJ1-5; no clear D. The sequence was collected from a human donor in good health (CMV status not recorded). Some clones in this sample may be carry-over from other donors' samples. The CDR3 region is CASSLRSSEPQHF. Written as DNA, the CDR3 is TGTGCCAGCAGCTTAAGGAGCTCGGAGCCCCAGCATTTT.